This T cell receptor beta chain was sequenced in a study of blood T cell repertoires in COVID-19. In the authors' methods: Reference gene primer amplification gave estimated nucleated cell counts. Here immunoSEQ multiplex PCR was the method, and the copy in TCRdb shows in-frame clones only, minus some. V, J and clone size are those of that table, while D and trimming were read from the DNA. Here the sample spans about 160,000 clones, more than 70% being singletons. Germline V gene data show CDR1 as SGHTA and CDR2 as FQGNSA. The CDR3 is 15 amino acids. V lost 1 base and J lost 5, with 13 bases in between. Cohort placement rested on clinical history that participants reported themselves.

The chain uses TRBV7-2 and TRBJ2-3; D may be TRBD1 (6 bases). The sequence was collected from a woman in her forties or fifties in a cohort exposed to, infected with or recovered from COVID-19 (not recorded which). The sequenced sample consisted of PBMCs or T cells enriched from blood (not recorded which). The CDR3 DNA follows: TGTGCCAGCAGCTTAGGCAGGGGAATGCTAGATACGCAGTATTTT. Translation: CASSLGRGMLDTQYF. The whole variable domain, remainder taken from reference TRBV7-2 and TRBJ2-3, is GAGVSQSPSNKVTEKGKDVELRCDPISGHTALYWYRQSLGQGLEFLIYFQGNSAPDKSGLPSDRFSAERTGGSVSTLTIQRTQQEDSAVYLCASSLGRGMLDTQYFGPGTRLTVL.